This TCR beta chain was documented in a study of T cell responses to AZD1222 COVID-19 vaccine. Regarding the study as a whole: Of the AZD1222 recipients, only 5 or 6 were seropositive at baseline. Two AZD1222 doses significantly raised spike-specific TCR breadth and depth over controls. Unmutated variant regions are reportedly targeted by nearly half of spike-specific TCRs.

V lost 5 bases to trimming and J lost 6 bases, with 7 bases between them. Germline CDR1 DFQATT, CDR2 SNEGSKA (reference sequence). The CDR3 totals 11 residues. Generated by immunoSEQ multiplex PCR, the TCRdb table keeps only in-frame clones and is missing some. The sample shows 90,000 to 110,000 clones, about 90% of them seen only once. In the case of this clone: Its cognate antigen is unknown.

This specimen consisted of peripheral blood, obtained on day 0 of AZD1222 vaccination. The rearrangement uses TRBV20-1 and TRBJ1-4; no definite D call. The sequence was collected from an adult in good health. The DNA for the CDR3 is TGCAGTGCTGATTACGATGAAAAACTGTTTTTT. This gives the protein CSADYDEKLFF.